This TCR beta chain derives from a study of blood T cell repertoires in COVID-19. About the research overall: Samples representing acute and convalescent COVID-19 were sourced from the United States, Italy and Spain. In each case, the material was cDNA or gDNA derived from T cells, B-cell-depleted T cells, or PBMCs.

Only in-frame clones appear in the TCRdb table, and some are missing; sequencing was by immunoSEQ multiplex PCR. The sample includes 70,000 to 100,000 clones, around 80% of them seen just once. This CDR3 is 15 amino acids long. The germline V gene encodes CDR1 SGHDT and CDR2 YYEEEE. Trimming pared 4 bases from V and 0 bases from J, leaving 11 bases between. This chain uses TRBV5-6 with TRBJ1-3; the D gene is possibly TRBD1 (6 bases). The sample taken for sequencing was peripheral blood. This clonotype was obtained from a woman older than 75 with acute or convalescent COVID-19. The CDR3 bases are TGTGCCAGCAGCGTTACAGGGCGCTCTGGAAACACCATATATTTT. Residues: CASSVTGRSGNTIYF.